This entry describes one T cell receptor (beta chain). This specimen comes from a study of blood T cell repertoires in COVID-19. V lost 5 bases, J lost 7 bases, and 6 bases lay in between. Germline CDR1 reads LNHDA; CDR2 reads SQIVND (reference sequence). The CDR3 contains 12 residues. As originally analysed: Reference gene primer amplification gave nucleated cell count estimates. Clones were sequenced by immunoSEQ multiplex PCR, and TCRdb holds only the in-frame ones, with some missing. V and J calls plus clone size are reproduced from that table; the DNA served to infer D and trimming. The sample comprises approximately 260,000 clones, under 85% of which are singletons, and 3% to 4% rests with the top ten.

This chain joins TRBV19 and TRBJ1-6; no clear D. This sequence was found in a woman aged 40 to 50 with active or convalescent COVID-19. The sequencing input was peripheral blood. This CDR3 is CASSGRNSPLHF. CDR3 in DNA: TGTGCCAGTAGTGGGAGGAATTCACCCCTCCACTTT.